There are a few counts of the clone carrying this T cell receptor (beta chain). Its matching antigen is unknown. TCRdb reanalysed the reads using MiXCR and keeps one entry per CDR3 protein. The sample includes about 220,000 distinct CDR3 sequences, 38% of them seen just once. Germline values: CDR1 SGHVS, CDR2 FNYEAQ. The CDR3 is 14 residues long. J was trimmed by 5 bases and V by 5 bases; bases with no gene match: 6. This sample stems from a study of T cell repertoires in cytomegalovirus infection. General study results and limits: CMV-specific HLA-C-restricted TCR beta clonotypes dominated the ex vivo response.

The chain joins TRBV7-6 to TRBJ1-5; TRBD1 matches 7 bases. The sequence came from a human donor in good health (CMV status not recorded). Some clones in this sample may be carry-over from other donors' samples. Source: CD8+ T cells from cultured PBMCs, taken from culture after CMV antigen stimulation. The chain's CDR3 is CASSGGTVDQPQHF. The CDR3 DNA follows: TGTGCCAGCAGCGGCGGGACAGTTGATCAGCCCCAGCATTTT. The full variable domain, in which reference TRBV7-6 and TRBJ1-5 provide the parts outside the CDR3, is GAGVSQSPRYKVTKRGQDVALRCDPISGHVSLYWYRQALGQGPEFLTYFNYEAQQDKSGLPNDRFSAERPEGSISTLTIQRTEQRDSAMYRCASSGGTVDQPQHFGDGTRLSIL.